What follows are 6 T cell receptor beta chains derived from one specimen sequenced in a study of blood T cells in healthy people across ages. A second PCR of about 6 to 12 cycles used a sample-barcoded 5' primer and a J-beta primer mix. TCRdb fed the 5' RACE reads into MiXCR, producing one record per CDR3 protein. Here the sample spans roughly 1.4 million distinct CDR3 sequences, approximately 59% being singletons. Material for sequencing was blood. The receptors come from a man between 18 and 29 years old in good health.

The rearrangement links TRBV27 to TRBJ1-1; 7 bases line up with TRBD1. This CDR3 comprises 15 residues. Germline V lookup: CDR1 MNHEY, CDR2 SMNVEV (reference sequence). The trim removed 5 bases at V and 4 bases at J, leaving 10 bases unmatched. The DNA for the CDR3 is TGTGCCAGCAGTGCCGTCCCAGGGGGTACCACTGAAGCTTTCTTT. The encoded protein is CASSAVPGGTTEAFF.

This chain links TRBV4-2 with TRBJ2-7; perhaps D is TRBD1 or TRBD2 (5 bases each). CDR3 length: 14 amino acids. V lost 4 bases and J lost 3, with 13 bases in between. Germline loops: CDR1 LGHNA, CDR2 YNFKEQ. CDR3 loop: CASSLGDGDYEQYF. DNA for the CDR3: TGTGCCAGCAGCCTCGGGGACGGAGACTACGAGCAGTACTTC.

The genes are TRBV20-1 and TRBJ2-5; 14 bases line up with TRBD2. V dropped 5 bases and J dropped 2; count of bases not matched to a gene: 1. Germline-derived CDR1 and CDR2 are DFQATT and SNEGSKA (reference sequence). This CDR3 is built from 14 residues. The CDR3 protein is CSAWTSGGQETQYF. The CDR3 nucleotides are TGCAGTGCTTGGACTAGCGGGGGGCAAGAGACCCAGTACTTC.

The chain joins TRBV4-1 to TRBJ1-2; D not resolved. There are 13 residues in the CDR3. The germline V gene encodes CDR1 MGHRA and CDR2 YSYEKL. V lost 4 bases and J lost 6, with 12 bases in between. The CDR3 region is CASSPLPADGYTF. The CDR3 DNA reads TGCGCCAGCAGCCCTCTACCTGCAGATGGCTACACCTTC.

This chain uses TRBV20-1 with TRBJ2-7; no reliable D call. The CDR3 runs to 14 residues. The V end was cut by 6 bases, the J end by 2 bases, with 17 bases between. Germline V lookup: CDR1 DFQATT, CDR2 SNEGSKA (reference sequence). As DNA, the CDR3 is TGCAGTGCCCCGCACATAGTGGACCCCTACGAGCAGTACTTC. Amino acids: CSAPHIVDPYEQYF.

This chain joins TRBV7-9 and TRBJ1-1, with unresolved D. The CDR3 has 14 amino acids. V was cut by 5 bases and J by 5 bases, with 15 bases left in between. CDR1 is SEHNR, CDR2 FQNEAQ, per germline (reference sequence). The CDR3 is CASSPQSTATEAFF. CDR3 sequence (DNA): TGTGCCAGCAGCCCACAATCGACGGCTACTGAAGCTTTCTTT.